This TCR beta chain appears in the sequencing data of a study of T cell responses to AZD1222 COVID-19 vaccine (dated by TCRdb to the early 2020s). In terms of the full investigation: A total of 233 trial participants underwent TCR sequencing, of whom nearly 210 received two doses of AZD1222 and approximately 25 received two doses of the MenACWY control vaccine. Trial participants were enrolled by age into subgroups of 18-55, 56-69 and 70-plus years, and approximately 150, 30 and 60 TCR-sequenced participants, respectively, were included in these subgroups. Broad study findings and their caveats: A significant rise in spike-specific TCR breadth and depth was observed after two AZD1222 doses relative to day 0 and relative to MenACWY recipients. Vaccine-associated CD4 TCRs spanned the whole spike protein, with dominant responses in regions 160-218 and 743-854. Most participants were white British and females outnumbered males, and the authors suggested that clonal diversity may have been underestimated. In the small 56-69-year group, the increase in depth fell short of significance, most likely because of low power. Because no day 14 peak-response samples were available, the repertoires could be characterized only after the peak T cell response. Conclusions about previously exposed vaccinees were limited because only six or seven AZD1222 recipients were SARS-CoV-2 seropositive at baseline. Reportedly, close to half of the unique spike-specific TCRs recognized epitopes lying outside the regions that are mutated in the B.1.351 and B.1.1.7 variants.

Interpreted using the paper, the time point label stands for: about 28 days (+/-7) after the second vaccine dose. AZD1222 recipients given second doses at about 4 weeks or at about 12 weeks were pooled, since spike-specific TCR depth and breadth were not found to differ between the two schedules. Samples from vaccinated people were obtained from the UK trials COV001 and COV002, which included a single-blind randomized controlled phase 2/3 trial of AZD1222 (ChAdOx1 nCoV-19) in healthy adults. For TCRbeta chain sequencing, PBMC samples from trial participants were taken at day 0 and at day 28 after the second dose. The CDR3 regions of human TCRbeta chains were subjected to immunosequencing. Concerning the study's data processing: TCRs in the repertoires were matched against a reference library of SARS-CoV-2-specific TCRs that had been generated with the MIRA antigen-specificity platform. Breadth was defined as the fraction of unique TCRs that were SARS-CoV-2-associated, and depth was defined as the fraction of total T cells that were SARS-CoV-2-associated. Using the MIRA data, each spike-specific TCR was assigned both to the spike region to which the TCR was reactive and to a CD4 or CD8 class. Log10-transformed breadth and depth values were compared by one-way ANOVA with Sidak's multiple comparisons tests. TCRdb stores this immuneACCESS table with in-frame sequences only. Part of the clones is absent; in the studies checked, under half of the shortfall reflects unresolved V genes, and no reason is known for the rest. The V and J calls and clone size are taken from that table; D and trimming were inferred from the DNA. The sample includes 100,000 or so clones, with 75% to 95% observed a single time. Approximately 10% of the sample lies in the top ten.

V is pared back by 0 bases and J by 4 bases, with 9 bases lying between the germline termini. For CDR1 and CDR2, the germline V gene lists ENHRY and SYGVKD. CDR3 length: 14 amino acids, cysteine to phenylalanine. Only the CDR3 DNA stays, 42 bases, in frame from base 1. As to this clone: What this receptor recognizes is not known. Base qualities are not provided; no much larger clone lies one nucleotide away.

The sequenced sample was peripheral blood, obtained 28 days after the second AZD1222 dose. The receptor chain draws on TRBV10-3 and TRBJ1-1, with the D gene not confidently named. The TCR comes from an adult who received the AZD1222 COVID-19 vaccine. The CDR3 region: CAISESGWVTEAFF. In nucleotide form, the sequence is TGTGCCATCAGTGAGTCGGGGTGGGTCACTGAAGCTTTCTTT.